A single sample is the source of the 13 T cell receptor beta chains below, sequenced in a study of T cell responses to AZD1222 COVID-19 vaccine. Sequencing was performed with immunoSEQ multiplex PCR; in TCRdb, only in-frame clones are kept and a portion is missing. The sample contains 70,000 or so clones, 87% of which appear only once. Sequenced here: peripheral blood, sampled on day 0 of AZD1222 vaccination. These receptors came from an adult in good health.

V and J are TRBV30 and TRBJ1-2; D not resolved. CDR1 is GTSNPN and CDR2 is SVGIG in the germline V gene (reference sequence). The CDR3 has 15 amino acids. With 0 bases removed from V and 0 bases from J, the gap between germline ends came to 11 bases. CDR3 region: CAWSVLGRTNYGYTF. CDR3 DNA sequence: TGTGCCTGGAGTGTACTCGGACGTACTAACTATGGCTACACCTTC.

This sequence joins TRBV30 and TRBJ1-1; 9 nucleotides match TRBD1. The CDR3 spans 15 residues. V lost 2 bases, J lost 0 bases, and 4 bases stayed unmatched. In germline, CDR1 is GTSNPN, CDR2 SVGIG (reference sequence). For the CDR3, the DNA is TGTGCCTGGAGTCCCGGGACAGGGCTGAACACTGAAGCTTTCTTT. It encodes CAWSPGTGLNTEAFF.

The gene calls are TRBV7-6 and TRBJ2-5; TRBD2 might be the D (6 bases). This CDR3 comprises 15 residues. CDR1 is SGHVS and CDR2 is FNYEAQ in the germline V gene. Between the trimmed V and J ends, which lost 3 bases and 4 bases, there was a span of 15 bases. Here the CDR3 DNA reads TGTGCCAGCAGCTTTGGCGCGGGGCCGGCAGAGACCCAGTACTTC. Its protein product is CASSFGAGPAETQYF. Looking up the rest from reference TRBV7-6 and TRBJ2-5 gives the full variable domain: GAGVSQSPRYKVTKRGQDVALRCDPISGHVSLYWYRQALGQGPEFLTYFNYEAQQDKSGLPNDRFSAERPEGSISTLTIQRTEQRDSAMYRCASSFGAGPAETQYFGPGTRLLVL.

The chain joins TRBV18 to TRBJ2-7; 8 bases fit TRBD1. The CDR3 covers 13 residues. V shed 3 bases and J 6 bases; nucleotides not matched to a gene: 4. Germline V gene data show CDR1 as KGHSH and CDR2 as LQKENI. CDR3 sequence: CASSPDRVGEQYF. The DNA for the CDR3 is TGTGCCAGCTCACCGGACAGGGTGGGCGAGCAGTACTTC.

The chain couples TRBV27 to TRBJ2-6, with 8 positions matching TRBD1. The CDR3 contains 17 residues. The V segment lost 6 bases and the J segment 0 bases; nucleotides outside the gene matches: 7. CDR1 MNHEY and CDR2 SMNVEV come from the germline V gene (reference sequence). CDR3 sequence reads: CASSPGQAFSGANVLTF. CDR3 nucleotides: TGTGCCAGCAGCCCGGGACAGGCCTTCTCTGGGGCCAACGTCCTGACTTTC.

The table lists this clone with a few counts. The rearrangement joins TRBV19 to TRBJ1-5; D ambiguous. V was cut by 3 bases and J by 4 bases, with 7 bases left in between. The CDR3 is 13 amino acids. Germline V gene lookup returns CDR1 LNHDA and CDR2 SQIVND (reference sequence). CDR3 nucleotides: TGTGCCAGTAGTATGAATGCAAATCAGCCCCAGCATTTT. Its protein product is CASSMNANQPQHF.

This chain connects TRBV15 to TRBJ1-2; D not certain. V lost 0 bases to trimming and J lost 2 bases, with 1 base between them. The CDR3 is 12 amino acids. The germline V gene has CDR1 LNHNV and CDR2 YYDKDF (reference sequence). CDR3 sequence reads: CATSRDNYGYTF. The CDR3 coding sequence is TGTGCCACCAGCAGAGACAACTATGGCTACACCTTC.

The chain uses TRBV28 and TRBJ1-1, with TRBD1 matching over 10 bases. After removal of 6 bases from V and 6 bases from J, the junction contained 10 bases not matched to a gene. Per the germline V gene, CDR1 is MDHEN and CDR2 is SYDVKM. This CDR3 comprises 15 residues. CDR3 coding DNA: TGTGCCAGCAGCCCACGGACAGGGGGTGTCGCTGAAGCTTTCTTT. This translates into CASSPRTGGVAEAFF.

The chain carries TRBV7-2 and TRBJ2-3; possible D gene TRBD1, 6 bases. This CDR3 region has 15 residues. The V end was cut by 1 base, the J end by 2 bases, with 10 bases between. In germline, CDR1 is SGHTA, CDR2 FQGNSA. The CDR3 loop reads CASSLGQGLTDTQYF. The CDR3 DNA is TGTGCCAGCAGCTTAGGGCAGGGGCTCACAGATACGCAGTATTTT. Using reference TRBV7-2 and TRBJ2-3 for the parts outside the CDR3, the full variable domain is GAGVSQSPSNKVTEKGKDVELRCDPISGHTALYWYRQSLGQGLEFLIYFQGNSAPDKSGLPSDRFSAERTGGSVSTLTIQRTQQEDSAVYLCASSLGQGLTDTQYFGPGTRLTVL.

The chain recombines TRBV5-6 with TRBJ1-2; TRBD1 matches 7 bases. This CDR3 comprises 14 residues. The germline V gene has CDR1 SGHDT and CDR2 YYEEEE. Trimming at V came to 4 bases and at J to 5 bases, leaving 8 bases not matched to a gene. In DNA form, the CDR3 reads TGTGCCAGCAGCCCGAGCCCACAGGGGTATGGCTACACCTTC. It encodes CASSPSPQGYGYTF.

This chain links TRBV9 with TRBJ1-3; the D is unclear. The CDR3 has 15 amino acids. Germline lookup yields CDR1 SGDLS and CDR2 YYNGEE. The V end was cut by 3 bases, the J end by 0 bases, with 10 bases between. CDR3: CASSALTGSGNTIYF. The CDR3 nucleotides are TGTGCCAGCAGCGCACTAACGGGCTCTGGAAACACCATATATTTT.

This rearrangement joins TRBV28 to TRBJ1-3; TRBD1 matches 7 bases. With 3 bases clipped from V and 3 bases from J, the junction kept 5 bases outside the gene matches. This CDR3 contains 15 residues. Germline assignment: CDR1 MDHEN and CDR2 SYDVKM. CDR3 DNA: TGTGCCAGCAGTTTTCCGACAGGGCGTGGAAACACCATATATTTT. It encodes CASSFPTGRGNTIYF.

V is TRBV3-1 (or the pseudogene TRBV3-2) and J is TRBJ1-1; TRBD1 aligns across 7 bases. Germline values: CDR1 LGHDT, CDR2 YNNKEL (reference sequence). Trimming at V came to 1 base and at J to 12 bases, leaving 11 bases not matched to a gene. The CDR3 consists of 14 residues. CDR3 in amino acids: CASSQGSDREGTFF. The CDR3 bases are TGTGCCAGCAGCCAAGGGAGTGACAGGGAGGGGACTTTCTTT.